These T cell receptor beta chains were read from a single sample in a study of cytomegalovirus exposure and HLA in healthy donors. The table came from immunoSEQ multiplex PCR; TCRdb's copy has only in-frame clones and leaves some out. Here the sample spans approximately 100,000 clones, about 81% being singletons. The material sequenced was PBMCs. Receptors originate from a man over 45 in good health and CMV-seronegative. CDR3s leave out the opening cysteine and the closing phenylalanine or tryptophan. Fields, in order: J gene, V gene, CDR3 protein.

>TRBJ2-1|TRBV5-1
ASSLGSSYNEQF
>TRBJ1-6|TRBV5-6
ASSLLSGGGSPLH
>TRBJ2-7|TRBV4-1
ASSQNQGFYEQY
>TRBJ1-1|TRBV5-6
ASSLVAETEAF
>TRBJ1-6|TRBV27
ASSIRTGDNSPLH
>TRBJ2-7|TRBV5-1
ASSFSIGSYEQY
>TRBJ1-2|TRBV5-6
ASSFGGTDGYT
>TRBJ2-7|TRBV7-3
ASSPGRGVDEQY
>TRBJ1-2|TRBV28
ASHVRGLSYGYT
>TRBJ2-2|TRBV5-6
ASSYRGRTGELF
>TRBJ1-5|TRBV7-8
ASSEKGGRLIGQPQH
>TRBJ2-2|TRBV25-1
ASRGQGSTGELF
>TRBJ1-2|TRBV21-1
ASSKEIQGSGYT
>TRBJ2-5|TRBV19
ASSARGYETQY
>TRBJ2-1|TRBV27
ASSSPRGGADNEQF
>TRBJ2-7|TRBV4-2
ASSQGNRGLYEQY
>TRBJ2-1|TRBV5-1
ASSLVGTATDEQF
>TRBJ2-1|TRBV11-1
ASSPPGQGADEQF
>TRBJ2-5|TRBV19
ASLGGHQETQY
>TRBJ1-2|TRBV5-6
ASSSTRVTNYGYT
>TRBJ2-2|TRBV7-9
ASMTSGNTGELF
>TRBJ1-3|TRBV7-9
ASSDHRVSIY
>TRBJ2-3|TRBV4-2
ASSQFSGGEGLGDTQY
>TRBJ2-7|TRBV6-5
ASSYGGQGAYEQY
>TRBJ1-6|TRBV5-1
ASSDRTGGGNSPLH
>TRBJ2-5|TRBV19
ASSMERGVKTQY
>TRBJ2-7|TRBV7-8
ASSLPSRLAGGRSYEQY
>TRBJ2-6|TRBV11-2
ATELWGANVLT
>TRBJ2-3|TRBV7-3
ASSPGSGGFTDTQY
>TRBJ1-2|TRBV4-2
ATRSTGGALFGYT
>TRBJ2-1|TRBV11-1
ASSLRGTGRGQGNEQF
>TRBJ2-2|TRBV6-1
ASSAFGSGELF
>TRBJ1-3|TRBV9
ASSQSGLGNTIY